Below are 26 T cell receptor beta chains sequenced from a single sample in a study of identical twins. TCRdb ran MiXCR on the 5' RACE reads and lists one entry per CDR3 protein. The sample lists approximately 1.8 million distinct CDR3 sequences; roughly a third were seen once. The material sequenced was cord blood. These receptors all come from a newborn girl in good health.

As for this clonotype: A much larger clonotype is one base distant, so this may be a read error. The chain has TRBV7-2 and TRBJ2-7, with 12 bases aligning to TRBD2. The germline CDR1 and CDR2 sequences are SGHTA and FQGNSA. This CDR3 comprises 15 residues. In DNA, the CDR3 is TGTGCCAGCAGCTTAAGGACTAGCGGGACCTACGGGCAGTACTTC. Translating gives CASSLRTSGTYGQYF.

The genes are TRBV7-9 and TRBJ2-5; D is uncertain. Trimming pared 1 base from V and 3 bases from J, leaving 12 bases between. Germline CDR1 reads SEHNR; CDR2 reads FQNEAQ (reference sequence). The CDR3 is 15 residues long. The CDR3: CASSLGRRVKETQYF. Here the CDR3 DNA reads TGTGCCAGCAGCTTAGGGAGACGGGTGAAAGAGACCCAGTACTTC.

This chain connects TRBV6-5 to TRBJ2-2, with D unresolved. V was pared by 0 bases and J by 4 bases, with 9 bases between. Germline V lookup: CDR1 MNHEY, CDR2 SVGAGI. This CDR3 has 15 residues. CDR3 in amino acids: CASSYSPRFTGELFF. The CDR3 nucleotides are TGTGCCAGCAGTTACTCCCCCCGTTTCACCGGGGAGCTGTTTTTT.

This clonotype was observed at least ten times. The chain employs TRBV29-1 and TRBJ2-6; no clear D gene. The CDR3 has 15 amino acids. With 4 bases removed from V and 0 bases from J, the gap between germline ends came to 10 bases. CDR1 and CDR2 (germline): SQVTM, ANQGSEA. The CDR3 protein is CSVAERYSGANVLTF. DNA of the CDR3: TGCAGCGTTGCTGAGCGCTACTCTGGGGCCAACGTCCTGACTTTC.

The chain joins TRBV10-3 to TRBJ1-3; D remains ambiguous. The CDR3 sequence is 15 residues long. V lost 3 bases, J lost 0 bases, and 9 bases lay in between. CDR1 ENHRY and CDR2 SYGVKD come from the germline V gene. In DNA, the CDR3 is TGTGCCATCAGTGAAAACCGGGGCTCTGGAAACACCATATATTTT. Its protein is CAISENRGSGNTIYF.

The chain combines TRBV2 with TRBJ1-4; D is perhaps TRBD1 (5 bases). Germline values: CDR1 SNHLY, CDR2 FYNNEI. The CDR3 loop spans 14 amino acids. V lost 2 bases, J lost 3 bases, and 7 bases lay in between. CDR3 bases: TGTGCCAGCAGTGAATCGGGGCCTAATGAAAAACTGTTTTTT. Protein product: CASSESGPNEKLFF.

The sample holds a few counts of this clonotype. V and J are TRBV4-1 and TRBJ2-7, with D unclear. This CDR3 is built from 15 residues. Germline V gene data show CDR1 as MGHRA and CDR2 as YSYEKL. Trimming removed 3 bases from V and 5 bases from J, with 17 bases in between. CDR3 sequence reads: CASSHLPWVNDEQYF. In nucleotides, the CDR3 is TGCGCCAGCAGCCATCTCCCCTGGGTAAATGACGAGCAGTACTTC.

This clonotype was detected a few times. At one boundary the junction diverges from the germline segment, which might be a read error. The chain recombines TRBV3-1 with TRBJ2-5; tentative D call: TRBD2 (6 bases). This CDR3 has 14 amino acids. CDR1 is LGHDT and CDR2 is YNNKEL in the germline V gene (reference sequence). The chain's CDR3 is CASTQLASAETQYF. The CDR3 DNA reads as TGTGCCAGCACCCAACTAGCTAGTGCGGAGACCCAGTACTTC.

This clonotype came up a few times. This chain connects TRBV29-1 to TRBJ2-1, with 11 positions matching TRBD2. The CDR3 is 16 residues long. Germline CDR1 is SQVTM and CDR2 is ANQGSEA. Trimming cost V 5 bases and J 2 bases; bases outside gene matches: 8. CDR3 region: CSVNPLAGGPYNEQFF. DNA for the CDR3: TGCAGCGTTAATCCTCTAGCGGGAGGTCCCTACAATGAGCAGTTCTTC.

This clonotype was counted once. The genes are TRBV7-9 and TRBJ2-5, with D maybe TRBD2 (5 bases). Germline V CDR1 and CDR2: SEHNR, FQNEAQ (reference sequence). V shed 5 bases and J shed 5 bases, with 15 bases lying between them. The CDR3 contains 14 residues. The CDR3 sequence is CASSPGFSGETQYF. CDR3 DNA sequence: TGTGCCAGCAGCCCCGGCTTCTCGGGGGAGACCCAGTACTTC.

The genes are TRBV6-1 and TRBJ1-2; the match to TRBD1 covers 8 bases. The length of the CDR3 is 13 residues. V shed 8 bases, J shed 5 bases, and the junction held 7 bases outside the gene matches. The germline gives CDR1 MNHNS, CDR2 SASEGT. The CDR3 here is CASRQGRWYGYTF. In nucleotides, the CDR3 is TGTGCCAGCCGACAGGGGAGATGGTATGGCTACACCTTC.

J is TRBJ2-7 and V is TRBV7-2, with 8 nucleotides matching TRBD2. This CDR3 spans 15 amino acids. Germline values: CDR1 SGHTA, CDR2 FQGNSA. V shed 1 base and J 1 base; nucleotides not matched to a gene: 3. The DNA for the CDR3 is TGTGCCAGCAGCTTAGGCGGGAGGAGGTCCTACGAGCAGTACTTC. Translated, it gives CASSLGGRRSYEQYF.

This clonotype was counted a few times. The junction shows a germline mismatch at one end, possibly a read error. The rearrangement uses TRBV24-1 and TRBJ2-7; 8 bases align to TRBD1. Germline-derived CDR1 and CDR2 are KGHDR and SFDVKD. The CDR3 sequence is 17 residues long. CDR3 sequence (DNA): TGTGCCACCAGTGCCCAACCCCTGGGACAGGTCTACTACGGGCAGTACTTC. This codes for CATSAQPLGQVYYGQYF.

This clonotype was detected many times. Germline is not matched at one junction end, which may reflect a read error. The V call is TRBV5-1, the J call TRBJ2-3, with 11 nucleotides matching TRBD2. The CDR3 totals 15 residues. Per the germline V gene, CDR1 is SGHRS and CDR2 is YFSETQ. CDR3 in amino acids: CASSSGLAGTDTQYF. CDR3 coding DNA: TGTGCCAGCAGCTCGGGACTAGCGGGCACAGATACGCAGTATTTT.

This clonotype was counted a few times. V and J are TRBV7-9 and TRBJ1-2, with TRBD1 as a possible D gene (6 bases). Germline V lookup: CDR1 SEHNR, CDR2 FQNEAQ (reference sequence). The CDR3 has 16 residues. V gave up 5 bases and J gave up 3 bases, with 19 bases separating them. CDR3 DNA sequence: TGTGCCAGCAGCCTCAAACCGCTGGGGGCGTACTATGGCTACACCTTC. This codes for CASSLKPLGAYYGYTF. Combining the CDR3 with reference TRBV7-9 and TRBJ1-2 gives the whole variable domain DTGVSQNPRHKITKRGQNVTFRCDPISEHNRLYWYRQTLGQGPEFLTYFQNEAQLEKSRLLSDRFSAERPKGSFSTLEIQRTEQGDSAMYLCASSLKPLGAYYGYTFGSGTRLTVV.

There are a few counts of this clonotype. The chain links TRBV14 to TRBJ2-3; perhaps TRBD2 as D (5 bases). Germline loops: CDR1 SGHDN, CDR2 FVKESK. V lost 1 base, J lost 2 bases, and 16 bases lay in between. The CDR3 has 17 residues. The CDR3 loop reads CASSQVYGNRITDTQYF. The CDR3 bases are TGTGCCAGCAGCCAAGTATACGGGAACCGAATCACAGATACGCAGTATTTT.

A few counts support this clonotype. The V and J genes are TRBV4-1 and TRBJ2-3, with TRBD2 matching 14 bases. Germline trimming cut 5 bases from V and 14 bases from J; bases unmatched to any gene: 12. This CDR3 spans 15 amino acids. The germline gives CDR1 MGHRA, CDR2 YSYEKL. CDR3 DNA: TGCGCCAGCAGCAAAGGGACTAGCGGGGGCCCGGCTCGGTATTTT. This sequence encodes CASSKGTSGGPARYF.

This clonotype turned up a few times. The chain is built from TRBV3-1 and TRBJ2-3, with D possibly TRBD2 on 6 matching bases. Germline CDR1 reads LGHDT; CDR2 reads YNNKEL (reference sequence). The CDR3 has 14 residues. Trimming took off 4 bases at V and 7 bases at J, with 15 bases between the two ends. CDR3 region: CASSPSSGMHTQYF. CDR3 DNA sequence: TGTGCCAGCAGCCCCAGTAGCGGTATGCATACGCAGTATTTT.

The chain uses TRBV27 and TRBJ2-7, with 8 bases that match TRBD1. This CDR3 is built from 14 residues. The junction had 7 bases not matched to a gene; V was cut back by 2 bases and J by 7 bases. Germline loops: CDR1 MNHEY, CDR2 SMNVEV (reference sequence). The CDR3 here is CASSLRTGHNEQYF. CDR3 bases: TGTGCCAGCAGTTTACGGACAGGGCACAATGAGCAGTACTTC.

V usage is TRBV29-1 and J usage is TRBJ1-2; D gene ambiguous. In germline, CDR1 is SQVTM, CDR2 ANQGSEA. With 6 bases removed from V and 6 bases from J, the gap between germline ends came to 11 bases. This CDR3 region has 11 residues. The DNA of the CDR3 is TGCAGCGTAGGACCCCCGGATGGCTACACCTTC. Protein product: CSVGPPDGYTF.

The chain uses TRBV12-3 or TRBV12-4 and TRBJ2-1; 9 bases are a match to TRBD2. Trimming removed 1 base from V and 7 bases from J; junction bases left unmatched: 5. This CDR3 contains 15 residues. The CDR3, as DNA: TGTGCCAGCAGTTTAGGCGGGGGGGCTGGTAATGAGCAGTTCTTC. As protein: CASSLGGGAGNEQFF.

This chain connects TRBV10-3 to TRBJ1-1; the match to TRBD1 covers 7 bases. Germline CDR1 is ENHRY and CDR2 is SYGVKD. V lost 6 bases, J lost 2 bases, and 6 bases stayed unmatched. CDR3 size: 14 residues. The chain's CDR3 is CAIRMGQTNTEAFF. CDR3 bases: TGTGCCATCAGGATGGGACAGACCAACACTGAAGCTTTCTTT.

This clonotype appeared many times. This sequence joins TRBV25-1 and TRBJ2-5; maybe TRBD1 (6 bases). Germline V gene data show CDR1 as MGHDK and CDR2 as SYGVNS. With 5 bases removed from V and 7 bases from J, the gap between germline ends came to 11 bases. The CDR3 is 12 amino acids. The CDR3, as DNA: TGTGCCAGCAGTCAGGGGAAGGGGACCCAGTACTTC. Residues: CASSQGKGTQYF.

This clonotype has only a few counts. Relative to the germline gene, one junction end is altered; a read error may explain this. The chain combines TRBV12-3 or TRBV12-4 with TRBJ1-1, with TRBD1 matching 7 bases. The CDR3 is 14 residues long. CDR3 sequence (DNA): TGTGCCAGCAGTCATGACAGGGTGAACACTGGAGCTTTCTTT. This encodes CASSHDRVNTGAFF.

The V call is TRBV30, the J call TRBJ2-5; 11 bases agree with TRBD2. There are 19 residues in the CDR3. CDR1 is GTSNPN, CDR2 SVGIG, per germline (reference sequence). The junction had 13 bases not matched to a gene; V was cut back by 0 bases and J by 1 base. The CDR3 coding sequence is TGTGCCTGGAGTGTGTGGGATTTCATTAGCGGGGGGGCCCAAGAGACCCAGTACTTC. Residues: CAWSVWDFISGGAQETQYF.

V usage is TRBV20-1 and J usage is TRBJ2-4; TRBD1 matches 8 bases. Matching the DNA end better, TRBJ2-7 makes the J call doubtful. Germline V lookup: CDR1 DFQATT, CDR2 SNEGSKA (reference sequence). This CDR3 contains 14 residues. DNA of the CDR3: TGCAGTGCTATCAGACAGGGGACTCCCTACGAGCAGTACTTC. It translates to CSAIRQGTPYEQYF.